These 28 T cell receptor beta chains were sequenced from one sample in a study of T cells in Graves' hyperthyroidism and ophthalmopathy. Amplification of TCR beta CDR3 regions used RNA as the template. HTBI primers were used for first-round RT-PCR of the TCR CDR3. Using its own MiXCR run on the multiplex PCR reads, TCRdb lists one record per CDR3 protein. The sample shows hundreds of thousands of distinct CDR3 sequences, around 13% of them seen only once. Specimen: blood. The receptors originated from a woman in her late teens or twenties with Graves' hyperthyroidism.

This clonotype has ten or more counts. This chain uses TRBV29-1 with TRBJ2-5; 7 bases match TRBD1. Germline V gene lookup returns CDR1 SQVTM and CDR2 ANQGSEA. The CDR3 runs 13 residues. V was pared by 7 bases and J by 5 bases, with 10 bases of the junction left unmatched. The CDR3 DNA sequence: TGCAGCGCTGCGACAGGGCGTTTGGAGACCCAGTACTTC. Translation gives CSAATGRLETQYF.

This clonotype has a count of ten or more. The chain couples TRBV18 to TRBJ1-5; D not certain. The CDR3 has 13 amino acids. The V end was cut by 5 bases, the J end by 3 bases, with 8 bases between. CDR1 is KGHSH and CDR2 is LQKENI in the germline V gene. CDR3 sequence reads: CASSTGTNQPQHF. In nucleotides, the CDR3 is TGTGCCAGCTCAACTGGCACCAATCAGCCCCAGCATTTT.

This chain joins TRBV4-2 and TRBJ2-1; tentatively, D is TRBD2 (5 bases). Trimming took 0 bases from V and 0 from J, leaving 9 bases between them. Per the germline V gene, CDR1 is LGHNA and CDR2 is YNFKEQ. The CDR3 is 16 residues long. The CDR3 protein is CASSQDGGYSYNEQFF. The CDR3, as DNA: TGTGCCAGCAGCCAAGACGGCGGGTACTCCTACAATGAGCAGTTCTTC.

The chain uses TRBV3-1 and TRBJ1-3, with D uncertain. The CDR3 contains 16 residues. V was shortened by 1 base and J by 0 bases, with 10 bases between the two germline ends. The germline gives CDR1 LGHDT, CDR2 YNNKEL (reference sequence). CDR3 amino acids: CASSQVSRSSGNTIYF. As DNA, the CDR3 is TGTGCCAGCAGCCAAGTCAGTCGAAGCTCTGGAAACACCATATATTTT.

This clonotype was recorded at least ten times. The chain uses TRBV9 and TRBJ2-1, with TRBD2 matching 12 bases. The CDR3 loop spans 20 amino acids. V was pared by 4 bases and J by 0 bases, with 14 bases of the junction left unmatched. Germline V gene lookup returns CDR1 SGDLS and CDR2 YYNGEE. The CDR3: CASSPRDLAGGPNSYNEQFF. CDR3 nucleotides: TGTGCCAGCAGCCCCCGTGACCTAGCGGGAGGGCCGAACTCCTACAATGAGCAGTTCTTC.

This clonotype has ten or more counts. V usage is TRBV3-1 and J usage is TRBJ2-3; TRBD1 aligns across 7 bases. V shed 1 base and J 4 bases; nucleotides not matched to a gene: 2. CDR1 is LGHDT, CDR2 YNNKEL, per germline (reference sequence). This CDR3 has 14 amino acids. The CDR3 reads CASSQGQGADTQYF. In DNA form, the CDR3 reads TGTGCCAGCAGCCAAGGACAGGGAGCAGATACGCAGTATTTT.

This clonotype was recorded a few times. The J gene is TRBJ2-1, the V gene TRBV2, with TRBD2 matching 9 bases. The CDR3 contains 14 residues. Germline trimming cut 11 bases from V and 5 bases from J; bases unmatched to any gene: 10. From germline, CDR1 is SNHLY and CDR2 FYNNEI. In DNA, the CDR3 is TGTGCCGCGAAAGGGCGGGAGGGGGACAATGAGCAGTTCTTC. Its protein is CAAKGREGDNEQFF.

This chain connects TRBV29-1 to TRBJ2-5; D may be TRBD1 or TRBD2 (5 bases each). Germline V gives CDR1 SQVTM, CDR2 ANQGSEA. Deletions cut 4 bases from V and 5 bases from J, with 11 bases between. CDR3 length equals 12 residues. CDR3 region: CSVAGAGETQYF. The CDR3 DNA sequence: TGCAGCGTTGCCGGGGCGGGTGAGACCCAGTACTTC. Full variable domain (rest looked up from reference TRBV29-1 and TRBJ2-5): SAVISQKPSRDICQRGTSLTIQCQVDSQVTMMFWYRQQPGQSLTLIATANQGSEATYESGFVIDKFPISRPNLTFSTLTVSNMSPEDSSIYLCSVAGAGETQYFGPGTRLLVL.

This clonotype was seen at least ten times. The rearrangement uses TRBV28 and TRBJ2-1; D is ambiguous. V lost 6 bases to trimming and J lost 3 bases, with 18 bases between them. This CDR3 spans 16 amino acids. The germline V gene has CDR1 MDHEN and CDR2 SYDVKM. The CDR3 here is CASSTIRINVYNEQFF. DNA of the CDR3: TGTGCCAGCAGCACCATCCGGATCAACGTCTACAATGAGCAGTTCTTC.

This clonotype was seen only a few times. CDR3 nucleotide sequence: TGTGCCAGCAGCGTAGGTTGGGATGGTGCTGAGCAGTACTTC. Translated, it gives CASSVGWDGAEQYF. The J gene is TRBJ2-7, the V gene TRBV9; D unresolved. The CDR3 is made up of 14 amino acids. Germline V gene data show CDR1 as SGDLS and CDR2 as YYNGEE. Trimming took off 0 bases at V and 7 bases at J, with 14 bases between the two ends.

This clonotype was observed many times. The chain joins TRBV5-1 to TRBJ2-3, with D possibly matching TRBD1 (5 bases). Germline V gene sequence: CDR1 SGHRS, CDR2 YFSETQ. Trimming pared 1 base from V and 1 base from J, leaving 10 bases between. The CDR3 covers 15 residues. CDR3 region: CASSLQGVRTDTQYF. The DNA for the CDR3 is TGCGCCAGCAGCTTGCAGGGTGTTCGCACAGATACGCAGTATTTT.

This clonotype was observed at least ten times. V usage is TRBV5-1 and J usage is TRBJ2-1; no firm D call. The V gene's germline CDR1 is SGHRS and CDR2 YFSETQ. With 4 bases removed from V and 0 bases from J, the gap between germline ends came to 11 bases. CDR3 length: 15 residues. This chain's CDR3 is CASSPRVSSYNEQFF. The CDR3 bases are TGCGCCAGCAGCCCTAGAGTCAGCTCCTACAATGAGCAGTTCTTC.

This clonotype was observed many times. CDR3 sequence reads: CASSPGLVYEQYF. The DNA for the CDR3 is TGTGCCAGCAGCCCTGGACTAGTGTACGAGCAGTACTTC. The gene calls are TRBV3-1 and TRBJ2-7, with 7 bases identical to TRBD2. Trimming took 4 bases from V and 4 from J; bases not matched to a gene: 4. Germline lookup yields CDR1 LGHDT and CDR2 YNNKEL (reference sequence). The CDR3 is 13 amino acids.

In this sample, this clonotype turned up many times. The CDR3 is CASSQDQGGIETQYF. The DNA for the CDR3 is TGTGCCAGCAGCCAAGATCAAGGGGGGATAGAGACCCAGTACTTC. The chain links TRBV3-1 to TRBJ2-5; D may be TRBD1 or TRBD2 (6 bases each). The CDR3 has 15 amino acids. Germline-derived CDR1 and CDR2 are LGHDT and YNNKEL (reference sequence). V lost 0 bases, J lost 4 bases, and 12 bases lay in between.

This clonotype was detected only a few times. The rearrangement links TRBV6-2 or TRBV6-3 to TRBJ2-5; D is possibly TRBD1 or TRBD2 (5 bases each). Trimming pared 5 bases from V and 7 bases from J, leaving 11 bases between. The CDR3 covers 12 residues. Germline CDR1 reads MNHEY; CDR2 reads SVGEGT. The CDR3 spells CASSLQRGTQYF. CDR3 coding DNA: TGTGCCAGCAGTCTACAGAGGGGGACCCAGTACTTC.

In regard to this clonotype: A read error may be the cause here, since a much bigger clone is one base away. The gene calls are TRBV19 and TRBJ1-1; D is perhaps TRBD1 (6 bases). This CDR3 comprises 14 residues. The V gene's germline CDR1 is LNHDA and CDR2 SQIVND (reference sequence). V dropped 6 bases and J dropped 7 bases, with 18 bases sitting between them. The CDR3 sequence is CASRLNMGGVEAFF. The CDR3 nucleotides read TGTGCCAGTAGACTGAATATGGGGGGCGTTGAAGCTTTCTTT. The variable domain in full, completed from reference TRBV19 and TRBJ1-1, reads DGGITQSPKYLFRKEGQNVTLSCEQNLNHDAMYWYRQDPGQGLRLIYYSQIVNDFQKGDIAEGYSVSREKKESFPLTVTSAQKNPTAFYLCASRLNMGGVEAFFGQGTRLTVV.

There are many counts of this clonotype. The junction does not match germline at one end; this may be a read error. The chain combines TRBV4-1 with TRBJ2-2; 8 bases line up with TRBD1. This CDR3 region has 16 residues. CDR1 is MGHRA and CDR2 is YSYEKL in the germline V gene. CDR3 nucleotide sequence: TGCGCCAGCAGCGAAGACAGGGGTCATGGCACCGGGGAGCTGTTTTTT. This sequence encodes CASSEDRGHGTGELFF.

The chain combines TRBV7-9 with TRBJ2-7, with D uncertain. Germline CDR1 reads SEHNR; CDR2 reads FQNEAQ (reference sequence). Trimming cost V 4 bases and J 7 bases, with 8 bases left between them. CDR3 length: 11 amino acids. The CDR3 loop reads CASSSATEQYF. For the CDR3, the DNA is TGTGCCAGCAGCTCAGCGACTGAGCAGTACTTC.

This clonotype was recorded a few times. This chain uses TRBV19 with TRBJ1-2; 9 nucleotides align to TRBD1. Germline CDR1 is LNHDA and CDR2 is SQIVND (reference sequence). Losses at the gene ends were 3 bases for V and 2 bases for J; bases not matched to a gene: 7. The CDR3 spans 16 residues. The CDR3 DNA follows: TGTGCCAGTAGTATTTCCTCTGGGACAGGGAACTATGGCTACACCTTC. Amino acid sequence: CASSISSGTGNYGYTF.

This rearrangement joins TRBV7-9 to TRBJ2-5, with D unresolved. This CDR3 has 14 amino acids. Trimming pared 0 bases from V and 7 bases from J, leaving 12 bases between. Looked up from germline, CDR1 is SEHNR and CDR2 is FQNEAQ (reference sequence). CDR3 sequence: CASSLASGPGTQYF. The DNA for the CDR3 is TGTGCCAGCAGCTTAGCATCCGGCCCGGGGACCCAGTACTTC.

This clonotype showed up just a few times. This chain uses TRBV6-1 with TRBJ2-2; 8 bases agree with TRBD2. Germline CDR1 MNHNS, CDR2 SASEGT. The junction had 10 bases not matched to a gene; V was cut back by 5 bases and J by 5 bases. The CDR3 runs to 16 residues. CDR3 protein: CASSYNGPGGTGELFF. The CDR3 nucleotides read TGTGCCAGCAGTTATAATGGACCGGGAGGGACCGGGGAGCTGTTTTTT.

This clonotype was picked up a small number of times. Being one base from a much bigger clone, this may be a read error. V is TRBV3-1 and J is TRBJ1-3, with a possible D match to TRBD1 (6 bases). This CDR3 has 17 amino acids. Germline loops: CDR1 LGHDT, CDR2 YNNKEL (reference sequence). The CDR3 DNA sequence: TGTGCCAGCAGCCAACCTTTGACAGGCCCCTCTGGAAGCACCATATATTTT. It codes for CASSQPLTGPSGSTIYF.

At least ten counts were recorded for this clonotype. This sequence joins TRBV2 and TRBJ2-3, with 9 bases fitting TRBD2. The CDR3 length is 16 residues. V dropped 0 bases and J dropped 7; count of bases not matched to a gene: 8. Germline loops: CDR1 SNHLY, CDR2 FYNNEI. The CDR3 region is CASSEAPAGGVNTQYF. In DNA, the CDR3 is TGTGCCAGCAGTGAAGCCCCAGCGGGGGGCGTTAATACGCAGTATTTT.

Many counts were recorded for this clonotype. V and J are TRBV6-1 and TRBJ1-2, with 11 bases aligning to TRBD1. V shed 8 bases and J 4 bases; nucleotides not matched to a gene: 6. The germline gives CDR1 MNHNS, CDR2 SASEGT. CDR3 size: 14 residues. CDR3 in DNA: TGTGCCAGCTGGGACAGGGGGAAAATCTATGGCTACACCTTC. Amino acid sequence: CASWDRGKIYGYTF.

The chain employs TRBV5-1 and TRBJ2-1; D tentatively reads TRBD1 or TRBD2 (5 bases each). CDR1 is SGHRS and CDR2 is YFSETQ in the germline V gene. Between the trimmed V and J ends, which lost 7 bases and 0 bases, there was a span of 14 bases. This CDR3 has 15 amino acids. The CDR3 loop is CASRREQVSYNEQFF. In DNA form, the CDR3 reads TGCGCCAGCCGCCGGGAACAGGTCTCCTACAATGAGCAGTTCTTC.

The chain joins TRBV27 to TRBJ2-7; the D gene is possibly TRBD1 (5 bases). Trimming left V 6 bases short and J 3 bases short, with 24 bases between. The V gene's germline CDR1 is MNHEY and CDR2 SMNVEV (reference sequence). This CDR3 contains 17 residues. The CDR3 DNA sequence: TGTGCCAGCAGCCAAATGGAAGGCAGGGCGGCCGGCTACGAGCAGTACTTC. This translates into CASSQMEGRAAGYEQYF.

This clonotype was counted many times. J is TRBJ1-1 and V is TRBV6-1; 7 positions agree with TRBD1. CDR1 and CDR2 from the germline V gene are MNHNS and SASEGT. This CDR3 region has 14 residues. The V and J ends lost 7 bases and 8 bases, in that order; junction bases with no gene match: 13. The CDR3 bases are TGTGCCAGCACCAGATATGAGGGACAGCTAGAAGCTTTCTTT. Protein product: CASTRYEGQLEAFF.

In its sample, this clonotype was seen many times. The chain couples TRBV3-1 to TRBJ1-1, with TRBD1 as a possible D gene (5 bases). The CDR3 sequence is 14 residues long. V lost 6 bases to trimming and J lost 5 bases, with 16 bases between them. Looked up from germline, CDR1 is LGHDT and CDR2 is YNNKEL (reference sequence). The CDR3 sequence is CASSTGGAGTEAFF. In nucleotides, the CDR3 is TGTGCCAGCAGTACCGGAGGGGCAGGGACTGAAGCTTTCTTT.